These 22 T cell receptor beta chains were all obtained from the same sample, sequenced in a study of blood T cell repertoires in COVID-19. Some clones are missing from TCRdb's copy, which holds only in-frame ones; the method was immunoSEQ multiplex PCR. Among about 150,000 clones listed, 89% were seen once. The sample comprised peripheral blood. The origin of the receptors is a man aged 55 to 69 with acute or convalescent COVID-19.

The genes are TRBV29-1 and TRBJ2-2; a weak D match, TRBD2 (5 bases). V was pared by 2 bases and J by 5 bases, with 6 bases between. In germline, CDR1 is SQVTM, CDR2 ANQGSEA. The length of the CDR3 is 12 residues. CDR3 in amino acids: CSVESGTGELFF. The CDR3 DNA sequence: TGCAGCGTTGAATCGGGGACCGGGGAGCTGTTTTTT.

The DNA of the CDR3 is TGTGCGACCCGGACAAGGGTAAACACTGAAGCTTTCTTT. This codes for CATRTRVNTEAFF. The rearrangement uses TRBV19 and TRBJ1-1; TRBD1 is a possible D gene (5 bases). Germline-derived CDR1 and CDR2 are LNHDA and SQIVND (reference sequence). The CDR3 totals 13 residues.

The rearrangement links TRBV6-1 to TRBJ2-3; possibly TRBD2 for D (5 bases). Trimming removed 4 bases at V and 0 bases at J, with 11 bases between. The CDR3 is 15 residues long. Germline assignment: CDR1 MNHNS and CDR2 SASEGT. CDR3 in DNA: TGTGCCAGCAGTGTAGCTAGGACTAGCACAGATACGCAGTATTTT. It codes for CASSVARTSTDTQYF.

J is TRBJ1-5 and V is TRBV4-1, with D possibly matching TRBD1 (6 bases). The V gene's germline CDR1 is MGHRA and CDR2 YSYEKL. CDR3 size: 13 residues. Trimming cost V 0 bases and J 7 bases, with 7 bases left between them. CDR3 in amino acids: CASSQEGAQPQHF. DNA for the CDR3: TGCGCCAGCAGCCAAGAGGGGGCCCAGCCCCAGCATTTT.

The chain is built from TRBV12-3 or TRBV12-4 and TRBJ1-1; a weak D match, TRBD1 (5 bases). V lost 3 bases and J lost 6, with 11 bases in between. There are 13 residues in the CDR3. The CDR3, as DNA: TGTGCCAGCAGTTTCCAGGGAACGGCTGAAGCTTTCTTT. Translated: CASSFQGTAEAFF.

This clone was seen many times. This rearrangement joins TRBV2 to TRBJ2-1; TRBD1 matches at 7 bases. Germline V gene data show CDR1 as SNHLY and CDR2 as FYNNEI. With V trimmed by 6 bases and J by 5 bases, 7 bases remained unmatched. CDR3 length equals 14 residues. CDR3 amino acids: CASSRTGSNNEQFF. The CDR3 nucleotides read TGTGCCAGCAGCAGGACAGGCTCAAACAATGAGCAGTTCTTC. The full variable domain, completed using reference TRBV2 and TRBJ2-1, is EPEVTQTPSHQVTQMGQEVILRCVPISNHLYFYWYRQILGQKVEFLVSFYNNEISEKSEIFDDQFSVERPDGSNFTLKIRSTKLEDSAMYFCASSRTGSNNEQFFGPGTRLTVL.

The rearrangement joins TRBV9 to TRBJ2-3; TRBD1 might be the D (5 bases). This CDR3 has 14 amino acids. Trimming stripped 2 bases from V and 2 bases from J, with 9 bases between. From germline, CDR1 is SGDLS and CDR2 YYNGEE. The CDR3 DNA is TGTGCCAGCAGCGTGGACATAAACACAGATACGCAGTATTTT. Translated, it gives CASSVDINTDTQYF.

The chain recombines TRBV6-5 with TRBJ1-1, with a tentative D call TRBD1 (6 bases). Germline loops: CDR1 MNHEY, CDR2 SVGAGI. CDR3 size: 12 residues. With 2 bases removed from V and 8 bases from J, the gap between germline ends came to 9 bases. The DNA of the CDR3 is TGTGCCAGCAGTTACGGGGGGGGCGAAGCTTTCTTT. Protein: CASSYGGGEAFF.

V is TRBV18 and J is TRBJ1-3; 9 bases map to TRBD1. The CDR3 has 17 amino acids. Trimming took 6 bases from V and 4 from J; bases not matched to a gene: 13. The germline V gene encodes CDR1 KGHSH and CDR2 LQKENI. DNA of the CDR3: TGTGCCAGCTCTCCCGGGACAGGGAGAACTTCCGGAAACACCATATATTTT. Its protein is CASSPGTGRTSGNTIYF.

The chain has TRBV7-9 and TRBJ2-1; D might be TRBD2 (6 bases). CDR1 is SEHNR, CDR2 FQNEAQ, per germline (reference sequence). CDR3 length equals 11 residues. With 8 bases removed from V and 7 bases from J, the gap between germline ends came to 9 bases. The CDR3 sequence is CASPGGNEQFF. CDR3 in DNA: TGTGCCAGCCCCGGGGGTAATGAGCAGTTCTTC.

The genes are TRBV10-3 and TRBJ1-3, with D unresolved. Germline assignment: CDR1 ENHRY and CDR2 SYGVKD. The V and J ends lost 2 bases and 0 bases respectively, with 8 bases between them. This CDR3 is 15 amino acids long. The CDR3 DNA sequence: TGTGCCATCAGTGAGGGAGGAGGCTCTGGAAACACCATATATTTT. Its protein product is CAISEGGGSGNTIYF.

The gene calls are TRBV5-4 and TRBJ1-6; 9 bases are shared with TRBD1. V lost 0 bases to trimming and J lost 10 bases; unmatched junction nucleotides: 2. The germline CDR1 and CDR2 sequences are SGHNT and YYREEE (reference sequence). The CDR3 is made up of 14 amino acids. The CDR3 loop is CASSLEGQGSPLHF. CDR3 coding DNA: TGTGCCAGCAGCTTGGAGGGACAGGGCTCACCCCTCCACTTT.

The V call is TRBV7-3, the J call TRBJ1-1; weak D call: TRBD1 (6 bases). V was trimmed by 2 bases and J by 4 bases, leaving 17 bases between them. The CDR3 has 16 residues. The germline CDR1 and CDR2 sequences are SGHTA and FQGTGA. The chain's CDR3 is CASSLVGRGRGTEAFF. The CDR3 DNA follows: TGTGCCAGCAGCTTAGTAGGCCGGGGCAGGGGCACTGAAGCTTTCTTT.

This rearrangement joins TRBV5-1 to TRBJ2-3, with 7 bases that match TRBD1. The CDR3 sequence is 16 residues long. Unmatched junction bases numbered 14, after V lost 4 bases and J lost 6 bases. Germline V CDR1 and CDR2: SGHRS, YFSETQ. The CDR3 protein is CASSPGTDPVVDTQYF. CDR3 coding DNA: TGCGCCAGCAGCCCCGGGACAGACCCCGTGGTGGATACGCAGTATTTT.

The V call is TRBV7-2, the J call TRBJ2-3; TRBD2 matches at 8 bases. The CDR3 spans 16 residues. Trimming took 0 bases from V and 1 from J; bases not matched to a gene: 3. Germline assignment: CDR1 SGHTA and CDR2 FQGNSA. This CDR3 is CASSLAGRGGTDTQYF. The CDR3, as DNA: TGTGCCAGCAGCTTAGCAGGGCGGGGGGGCACAGATACGCAGTATTTT.

This chain links TRBV18 with TRBJ2-5; no definite D call. This CDR3 spans 13 amino acids. Looked up from germline, CDR1 is KGHSH and CDR2 is LQKENI. Trimming stripped 3 bases from V and 0 bases from J, with 5 bases between. CDR3 DNA: TGTGCCAGCTCACCGGAGAACCAAGAGACCCAGTACTTC. It yields the protein CASSPENQETQYF.

The rearrangement links TRBV6-6 to TRBJ1-1, with 8 positions matching TRBD1. Germline V CDR1 and CDR2: MNHNY, SVGAGI (reference sequence). CDR3 length: 12 residues. V was pared by 9 bases and J by 3 bases, with 3 bases of the junction left unmatched. Written as DNA, the CDR3 is TGTGCCAGTACAGGGGGATACACTGAAGCTTTCTTT. This gives the protein CASTGGYTEAFF.

V usage is TRBV5-1 and J usage is TRBJ1-5; TRBD1 aligns across 8 bases. The CDR3 contains 14 residues. J lost 7 bases, V lost 4 bases, and 7 bases had no gene match. The germline V gene has CDR1 SGHRS and CDR2 YFSETQ. CDR3 in amino acids: CASSQDRAGQPQHF. The CDR3 DNA sequence: TGCGCCAGCAGCCAGGACAGGGCGGGGCAGCCCCAGCATTTT.

The genes are TRBV6-5 and TRBJ1-1, with a possible D match to TRBD1 (6 bases). Trimming left V 4 bases short and J 5 bases short, with 17 bases between. The CDR3 runs 15 residues. Germline loops: CDR1 MNHEY, CDR2 SVGAGI. The CDR3 DNA reads TGTGCCAGCAGTTTGCAACAGGGTCTAGGGACTGAAGCTTTCTTT. Protein: CASSLQQGLGTEAFF.

This chain connects TRBV7-9 to TRBJ2-3; the D is unclear. The CDR3 runs to 13 residues. Germline V gives CDR1 SEHNR, CDR2 FQNEAQ (reference sequence). Trimming cost V 4 bases and J 6 bases, with 11 bases left between them. The DNA of the CDR3 is TGTGCCAGCAGCTCGAGAGAGAGGGATACGCAGTATTTT. Amino acids: CASSSRERDTQYF. Drawing the rest from reference TRBV7-9 and TRBJ2-3, the complete variable domain is DTGVSQNPRHKITKRGQNVTFRCDPISEHNRLYWYRQTLGQGPEFLTYFQNEAQLEKSRLLSDRFSAERPKGSFSTLEIQRTEQGDSAMYLCASSSRERDTQYFGPGTRLTVL.

This chain links TRBV7-2 with TRBJ1-4; possible D gene TRBD1, 5 bases. The CDR3 consists of 17 residues. The V and J ends lost 4 bases and 1 base respectively, with 16 bases between them. CDR1 and CDR2 from the germline V gene are SGHTA and FQGNSA. CDR3 nucleotides: TGTGCCAGCAGCTCTCTGGGGGGAAAGGGAACTAATGAAAAACTGTTTTTT. Translated: CASSSLGGKGTNEKLFF.

This chain joins TRBV2 and TRBJ1-1; D perhaps matches TRBD1 (5 bases). CDR3 length equals 10 residues. V gave up 11 bases and J gave up 8 bases, with 12 bases separating them. Germline V gene data show CDR1 as SNHLY and CDR2 as FYNNEI. The DNA for the CDR3 is TGTGCCCCGGGAGGGGCAGAAGCTTTCTTT. This encodes CAPGGAEAFF.